The clone carrying this T cell receptor beta chain appeared a single time. The assay was immunoSEQ multiplex PCR, and TCRdb's table has in-frame clones only and misses some. The sample yields 400,000 to 450,000 clones, 86% seen once. The source of the sample is a study of blood T cell repertoires in COVID-19. This CDR3 contains 15 residues. Germline V gene lookup returns CDR1 ENHRY and CDR2 SYGVKD. V was shortened by 10 bases and J by 4 bases, with 22 bases between the two germline ends. The rearrangement links TRBV10-3 to TRBJ1-2, with no clear D. The sequenced sample was peripheral blood. This receptor was identified in a young woman with active or convalescent COVID-19. This chain's CDR3 is CATSWAGQAPYGYTF. CDR3 DNA sequence: TGTGCCACCTCTTGGGCAGGCCAGGCCCCCTATGGCTACACCTTC.